One and the same sample provided the 5 T cell receptor beta chains below, sequenced in a study of CD8 T cells in ankylosing spondylitis. The study's findings and limits: A motif of 7 or 8 highly homologous TCR beta variants was seen as apparently characteristic of ankylosing spondylitis blood.

TCRdb called the 5' RACE reads again in MiXCR, with one record for every CDR3 protein. The table shows about 500,000 distinct CDR3 sequences, with roughly 5% occurring only once. Antigen specificity for these receptors is unknown. Sequenced input: blood, either unsorted or a sorted T cell fraction (not recorded which). These TCRs come from a male donor with ankylosing spondylitis.

At least ten counts were recorded for this clonotype. V is TRBV7-9 and J is TRBJ1-1; a possible D gene is TRBD1 (6 bases). V lost 5 bases to trimming and J lost 4 bases, with 14 bases between them. CDR3 size: 14 residues. In germline, CDR1 is SEHNR, CDR2 FQNEAQ (reference sequence). In DNA, the CDR3 is TGTGCCAGCAGCAAACAGGGAGGGAGCACTGAAGCTTTCTTT. Translating it yields CASSKQGGSTEAFF.

At least ten counts were recorded for this clonotype. The V and J genes are TRBV4-3 and TRBJ1-2; D unresolved. This CDR3 has 12 residues. Trimming took 0 bases from V and 8 from J, leaving 7 bases between them. The germline V gene has CDR1 LGHNA and CDR2 YSLEER. CDR3 sequence reads: CASSQERYGYTF. The DNA of the CDR3 is TGCGCCAGCAGCCAAGAGAGATACGGCTACACCTTC.

This clonotype occurred many times. The genes are TRBV4-2 and TRBJ1-1, with D possibly TRBD1 on 5 matching bases. The ends were cut back, 7 bases at V and 3 bases at J, with 9 bases in the middle. The germline V gene encodes CDR1 LGHNA and CDR2 YNFKEQ. The CDR3 sequence is 12 residues long. CDR3 loop: CASTGTDTEAFF. The CDR3 bases are TGTGCCAGCACCGGGACGGACACTGAAGCTTTCTTT.

The CDR3 coding sequence is TGCGCCAGCAGCCAAGAGGCAGGACAAGAGACCCAGTACTTC. It is translated as CASSQEAGQETQYF. This chain uses TRBV4-3 with TRBJ2-5; unclear D gene. V shed 0 bases and J shed 2 bases, with 7 bases lying between them. Germline CDR1 LGHNA, CDR2 YSLEER. This CDR3 contains 14 residues.

This clonotype was recorded at least ten times. The chain uses TRBV25-1 and TRBJ1-2, with D uncertain. Germline V gives CDR1 MGHDK, CDR2 SYGVNS. V was pared by 1 base and J by 7 bases, with 4 bases between. The CDR3 has 11 residues. The CDR3 DNA sequence: TGTGCCAGCAGTGAATCAGGTGGCTACACCTTC. Amino acids: CASSESGGYTF.